The clone carrying this T cell receptor beta chain has at least ten counts. The antigen is unknown. The CDR3 length is 14 residues. V was pared by 1 base and J by 2 bases, with 7 bases between. CDR1 and CDR2 (germline): LGHNA, YSLEER. Unique molecular identifiers were incorporated into the prepared TCRbeta library. TCRdb fed the PCR reads into MiXCR, producing one record per CDR3 protein. This sample has fewer than 700,000 distinct CDR3 sequences, with roughly 13% found just once. This record comes from a study of T-cell reconstitution after alpha-beta-depleted transplantation in children. Study findings and constraints: About two months after transplant, alpha-beta T cells reportedly came from several hundred expanded graft clones. From surviving recipient T cells and thymic progenitors came the high day-60 TCRbeta diversity observed in some patients. Once a year had passed after transplant, T-cell counts and diversity came mostly from newly produced T cells.

The V and J genes are TRBV4-3 and TRBJ2-3; D gene uncertain. Sequences were derived from PBMCs, mostly from graft donor cells, sampled 360 days after TCRalphabeta/CD19-depleted stem cell transplant. The receptor comes from a male patient younger than 18 who had a stem cell transplant for acute myeloid leukemia, so the T cells may come from the graft donor. The CDR3 coding sequence is TGCGCCAGCAGCCAAGCGGAGTTCACAGATACGCAGTATTTT. Its translation is CASSQAEFTDTQYF.